What follows are 29 T cell receptor beta chains derived from one specimen sequenced in a study of T cell responses to AZD1222 COVID-19 vaccine. This table comes from immunoSEQ multiplex PCR, and its TCRdb copy is limited to in-frame clones, with some not included. The table shows about 93,000 clones, with about 90% occurring only once. Sequencing was performed on peripheral blood, taken on day 0 of MenACWY control vaccination. All receptors come from an adult in good health.

In DNA, the CDR3 is TGTGCCAGCCCGTCGAGGCCCAGCTCCTACGAGCAGTACTTC. Translated, it gives CASPSRPSSYEQYF. The rearrangement uses TRBV7-4 and TRBJ2-7; no clear D. The ends were cut back, 8 bases at V and 0 bases at J, with 14 bases in the middle. This CDR3 contains 14 residues. The germline gives CDR1 SGHVT, CDR2 SQSDAQ.

V is TRBV4-2 and J is TRBJ1-1; no firm D call. V was pared by 1 base and J by 0 bases, with 6 bases between. CDR3 length: 14 amino acids. Looked up from germline, CDR1 is LGHNA and CDR2 is YNFKEQ. CDR3 nucleotides: TGTGCCAGCAGCCAAGGGGAGTTGAACACTGAAGCTTTCTTT. It is translated as CASSQGELNTEAFF.

This chain joins TRBV5-6 and TRBJ1-2, with 7 bases that match TRBD1. Trimming cost V 1 base and J 4 bases; bases outside gene matches: 4. Germline lookup yields CDR1 SGHDT and CDR2 YYEEEE. There are 14 residues in the CDR3. The CDR3 is CASSLPGTAYGYTF. As DNA, the CDR3 is TGTGCCAGCAGCTTGCCCGGGACAGCCTATGGCTACACCTTC.

The chain carries TRBV21-1 and TRBJ2-3. TRBV21-1 is flagged as a pseudogene. CDR3 size: 15 residues. Here the CDR3 reads CASSKAPQVPDTQYF. The CDR3 coding sequence is TGTGCCAGCAGCAAAGCGCCTCAAGTACCAGATACGCAGTATTTT.

This rearrangement joins TRBV19 to TRBJ2-2, with D uncertain. The CDR3 covers 16 residues. V was shortened by 2 bases and J by 2 bases, with 12 bases between the two germline ends. The V gene's germline CDR1 is LNHDA and CDR2 SQIVND (reference sequence). The CDR3 protein is CASSISRSDNTGELFF. CDR3 nucleotides: TGTGCCAGTAGTATATCCAGGAGCGATAACACCGGGGAGCTGTTTTTT.

The rearrangement joins TRBV6-5 to TRBJ2-7; D gene ambiguous. The ends were cut back, 8 bases at V and 1 base at J, with 12 bases in the middle. Germline V gene sequence: CDR1 MNHEY, CDR2 SVGAGI. There are 13 residues in the CDR3. For the CDR3, the DNA is TGTGCCAGCGGAATGAGCGCATCCTACGAGCAGTACTTC. Translating gives CASGMSASYEQYF.

The rearrangement links TRBV5-6 to TRBJ2-7; 9 bases are a match to TRBD1. CDR1 and CDR2 (germline): SGHDT, YYEEEE. The CDR3 contains 14 residues. J was trimmed by 7 bases and V by 0 bases; bases with no gene match: 5. The CDR3: CASSLGTGVGEQYF. CDR3 nucleotides: TGTGCCAGCAGCTTGGGGACAGGGGTCGGAGAGCAGTACTTC.

The chain carries TRBV7-6 and TRBJ2-3, with 11 bases that match TRBD2. In germline, CDR1 is SGHVS, CDR2 FNYEAQ. The trim removed 2 bases at V and 2 bases at J, leaving 3 bases unmatched. The CDR3 extends over 16 amino acids. The CDR3 is CASSLLAGGNTDTQYF. As DNA, the CDR3 is TGTGCCAGCAGCTTATTAGCGGGGGGGAACACAGATACGCAGTATTTT.

The genes are TRBV30 and TRBJ2-3, with 12 nucleotides matching TRBD2. Germline trimming cut 1 base from V and 7 bases from J; bases unmatched to any gene: 6. This CDR3 has 15 residues. Germline V gene data show CDR1 as GTSNPN and CDR2 as SVGIG (reference sequence). Here the CDR3 DNA reads TGTGCCTGGAGTGACCCTAGCGGGGGGGCCTATACGCAGTATTTT. This encodes CAWSDPSGGAYTQYF.

The chain links TRBV12-1 to TRBJ2-1; the table assigns TRBD2, which was not confirmed against the DNA. TRBV12-1 is tagged as a pseudogene. The CDR3 runs 11 residues. The DNA for the CDR3 is TGTGCCAGCAGCTCCCTAAATGAGCAGTTCTTC. This sequence encodes CASSSLNEQFF.

The chain joins TRBV6-5 to TRBJ2-2, with 8 bases that match TRBD2. The CDR3 has 15 amino acids. V was pared by 5 bases and J by 1 base, with 3 bases of the junction left unmatched. The germline CDR1 and CDR2 sequences are MNHEY and SVGAGI. CDR3 protein: CASSPSGGNTGELFF. The CDR3 DNA sequence: TGTGCCAGCAGTCCCAGCGGGGGGAACACCGGGGAGCTGTTTTTT.

This sequence joins TRBV2 and TRBJ2-7; possibly TRBD1 for D (6 bases). Germline V lookup: CDR1 SNHLY, CDR2 FYNNEI. This CDR3 contains 13 residues. The ends were cut back, 6 bases at V and 5 bases at J, with 14 bases in the middle. CDR3 protein: CASRQGSVNEQYF. The CDR3 DNA reads TGTGCCAGCAGACAGGGCTCGGTAAACGAGCAGTACTTC.

V is TRBV11-2 and J is TRBJ1-2; TRBD1 matches at 9 bases. Unmatched junction bases numbered 8, after V lost 5 bases and J lost 4 bases. CDR1 and CDR2 from the germline V gene are SGHAT and FQNNGV. There are 15 residues in the CDR3. The CDR3 DNA sequence: TGTGCCAGCAGCGCACAGGGGGCCAGGGGCTATGGCTACACCTTC. Protein sequence: CASSAQGARGYGYTF.

V usage is TRBV5-1 and J usage is TRBJ1-1; D ambiguous. Germline-derived CDR1 and CDR2 are SGHRS and YFSETQ. V was pared by 4 bases and J by 5 bases, with 15 bases between. There are 14 residues in the CDR3. The chain's CDR3 is CASSTAALATEAFF. CDR3 sequence (DNA): TGCGCCAGCAGCACCGCAGCCCTAGCTACTGAAGCTTTCTTT. Combining the CDR3 with reference TRBV5-1 and TRBJ1-1 gives the whole variable domain KAGVTQTPRYLIKTRGQQVTLSCSPISGHRSVSWYQQTPGQGLQFLFEYFSETQRNKGNFPGRFSGRQFSNSRSEMNVSTLELGDSALYLCASSTAALATEAFFGQGTRLTVV.

This chain joins TRBV3-1 (or the pseudogene TRBV3-2) and TRBJ1-6; TRBD1 aligns across 8 bases. The germline V gene has CDR1 LGHDT and CDR2 YNNKEL (reference sequence). The CDR3 sequence is 19 residues long. Trimming at V came to 8 bases and at J to 0 bases, leaving 15 bases not matched to a gene. The DNA of the CDR3 is TGTGCCAGCGGACACTCACGGACAGGGTCCTTCTCCTATAATTCACCCCTCCACTTT. Encoded protein: CASGHSRTGSFSYNSPLHF.

The chain has TRBV5-6 and TRBJ1-1; D is ambiguous. CDR1 SGHDT and CDR2 YYEEEE come from the germline V gene. V shed 0 bases and J shed 3 bases, with 9 bases lying between them. This CDR3 is 14 amino acids long. The CDR3 loop is CASSLGPLDTEAFF. The CDR3 coding sequence is TGTGCCAGCAGCTTGGGGCCCTTGGACACTGAAGCTTTCTTT.

This clone was observed once. The chain is built from TRBV12-3 or TRBV12-4 and TRBJ1-5; unclear D gene. V lost 1 base to trimming and J lost 7 bases, with 5 bases between them. The CDR3 has 12 residues. The CDR3 DNA reads as TGTGCCAGCAGTTTAGGGCCGCAGCCCCAGCATTTT. It codes for CASSLGPQPQHF.

The CDR3 sequence is CASSLGPNQPQHF. CDR3 DNA: TGTGCCAGCAGTTTAGGGCCGAATCAGCCCCAGCATTTT. This chain connects TRBV12-3 or TRBV12-4 to TRBJ1-5, with D unclear. This CDR3 is 13 amino acids long. The germline V and J ends were trimmed by 1 base and 4 bases, with 5 bases remaining between them.

This clone has just one count. The chain has TRBV6-5 and TRBJ1-6; perhaps TRBD1 as D (6 bases). In germline, CDR1 is MNHEY, CDR2 SVGAGI. CDR3 length: 14 residues. V was shortened by 1 base and J by 7 bases, with 8 bases between the two germline ends. The CDR3 DNA sequence: TGTGCCAGCAGTTACTGGACAGAGAATTCACCCCTCCACTTT. Translating it yields CASSYWTENSPLHF.

The CDR3 sequence: CASSIRSGFTDTQYF. CDR3 sequence (DNA): TGTGCCAGCAGTATACGGAGCGGGTTCACAGATACGCAGTATTTT. V and J are TRBV7-9 and TRBJ2-3, with D possibly matching TRBD2 (6 bases). With 6 bases removed from V and 2 bases from J, the gap between germline ends came to 15 bases. CDR3 length: 15 residues. CDR1 SEHNR and CDR2 FQNEAQ come from the germline V gene (reference sequence).

The CDR3 bases are TGTGCCAGCATCTCCACTAGCGGGGGGCACAATGAGCAGTTCTTC. Translation: CASISTSGGHNEQFF. V gene TRBV6-5 combines with J gene TRBJ2-1; 12 nucleotides agree with TRBD2. CDR3 size: 15 residues. After removal of 7 bases from V and 5 bases from J, the junction contained 6 bases not matched to a gene. The germline V gene encodes CDR1 MNHEY and CDR2 SVGAGI.

The V and J genes are TRBV6-5 and TRBJ2-7; the D call may be TRBD1 or TRBD2 (5 bases each). The germline V and J ends were trimmed by 3 bases and 0 bases, with 15 bases remaining between them. In germline, CDR1 is MNHEY, CDR2 SVGAGI. The CDR3 is made up of 16 amino acids. The CDR3 DNA reads as TGTGCCAGCAGTTATCACGCAGGGAGTAGCTCCTACGAGCAGTACTTC. It encodes CASSYHAGSSSYEQYF.

This clone has only one observation. The V gene is TRBV4-1, the J gene TRBJ2-7; D call uncertain. V lost 1 base to trimming and J lost 2 bases, with 12 bases between them. Germline lookup yields CDR1 MGHRA and CDR2 YSYEKL. The CDR3 totals 15 residues. The CDR3 protein is CASSQGPDTAYEQYF. CDR3 coding DNA: TGCGCCAGCAGCCAAGGGCCCGACACCGCCTACGAGCAGTACTTC.

This clone was seen only once. CDR3 nucleotides: TGTGCCAGCAGCCCCGGACTAGCTCTTGAGCAGTTCTTC. This codes for CASSPGLALEQFF. The rearrangement links TRBV11-1 to TRBJ2-1; TRBD2 aligns across 8 bases. Germline CDR1 reads SGHAT; CDR2 reads FQDESV (reference sequence). J lost 9 bases, V lost 5 bases, and 6 bases had no gene match. CDR3 size: 13 residues.

The chain joins TRBV5-4 to TRBJ2-2; the D call may be TRBD1 or TRBD2 (5 bases each). In germline, CDR1 is SGHNT, CDR2 YYREEE (reference sequence). Trimming cost V 4 bases and J 2 bases, with 12 bases left between them. The length of the CDR3 is 15 residues. As DNA, the CDR3 is TGTGCCAGCAGCGCCACGGGGCCTAACACCGGGGAGCTGTTTTTT. Protein: CASSATGPNTGELFF.

This sequence joins TRBV12-3 or TRBV12-4 and TRBJ1-2; D gene ambiguous. Trimming took 5 bases from V and 7 from J, leaving 11 bases between them. The CDR3 extends over 12 amino acids. CDR3 nucleotides: TGTGCCAGCAGTGTCCACAGTGGTGGCTACACCTTC. Amino acids: CASSVHSGGYTF.

The chain employs TRBV6-5 and TRBJ2-7; TRBD1 or TRBD2 may be the D gene (5 bases each). Trimming shortened V by 8 bases and J by 3 bases, and 20 bases separated the two germline ends. The CDR3 is 15 amino acids. Germline V gives CDR1 MNHEY, CDR2 SVGAGI. Here the CDR3 reads CASSLERDAYYEQYF. The DNA of the CDR3 is TGTGCCAGCTCCCTCGAGAGGGACGCCTACTACGAGCAGTACTTC.

Here the CDR3 DNA reads TGTGCCAGCAGCACCGGGACAGGGAAGCAGTACTTC. This sequence encodes CASSTGTGKQYF. The chain uses TRBV7-9 and TRBJ2-7; 9 nucleotides agree with TRBD1. CDR1 SEHNR and CDR2 FQNEAQ come from the germline V gene (reference sequence). V was pared by 5 bases and J by 8 bases, with 4 bases of the junction left unmatched. CDR3 length: 12 amino acids.

This chain links TRBV5-1 with TRBJ2-1; 9 bases match TRBD1. The J segment lost 10 bases and the V segment lost 4 bases, leaving 15 bases of the junction unmatched. The CDR3 has 16 amino acids. Germline CDR1 reads SGHRS; CDR2 reads YFSETQ. CDR3 protein: CASSGGPRTGDGEQFF. The CDR3 DNA is TGCGCCAGCAGCGGAGGGCCCCGGACAGGGGATGGCGAGCAGTTCTTC. Supplemented by reference TRBV5-1 and TRBJ2-1, the full variable domain reads KAGVTQTPRYLIKTRGQQVTLSCSPISGHRSVSWYQQTPGQGLQFLFEYFSETQRNKGNFPGRFSGRQFSNSRSEMNVSTLELGDSALYLCASSGGPRTGDGEQFFGPGTRLTVL.